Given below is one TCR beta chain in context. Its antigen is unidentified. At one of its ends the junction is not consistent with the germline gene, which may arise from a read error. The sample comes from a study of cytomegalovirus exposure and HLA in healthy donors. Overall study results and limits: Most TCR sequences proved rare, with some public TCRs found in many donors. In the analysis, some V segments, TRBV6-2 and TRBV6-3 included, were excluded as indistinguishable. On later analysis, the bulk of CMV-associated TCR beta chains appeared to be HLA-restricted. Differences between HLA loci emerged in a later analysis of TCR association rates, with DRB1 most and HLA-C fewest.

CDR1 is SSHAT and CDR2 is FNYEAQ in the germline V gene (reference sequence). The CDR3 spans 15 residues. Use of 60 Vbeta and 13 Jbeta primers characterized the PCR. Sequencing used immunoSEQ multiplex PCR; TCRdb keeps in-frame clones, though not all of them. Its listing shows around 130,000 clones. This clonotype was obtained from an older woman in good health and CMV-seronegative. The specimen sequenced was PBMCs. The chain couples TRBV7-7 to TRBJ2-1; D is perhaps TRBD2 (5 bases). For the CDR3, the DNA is TGTGCTAGCAGCTTAGGACTGAGCTCCTACAATGAGCAGTTCTTC. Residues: CASSLGLSSYNEQFF.